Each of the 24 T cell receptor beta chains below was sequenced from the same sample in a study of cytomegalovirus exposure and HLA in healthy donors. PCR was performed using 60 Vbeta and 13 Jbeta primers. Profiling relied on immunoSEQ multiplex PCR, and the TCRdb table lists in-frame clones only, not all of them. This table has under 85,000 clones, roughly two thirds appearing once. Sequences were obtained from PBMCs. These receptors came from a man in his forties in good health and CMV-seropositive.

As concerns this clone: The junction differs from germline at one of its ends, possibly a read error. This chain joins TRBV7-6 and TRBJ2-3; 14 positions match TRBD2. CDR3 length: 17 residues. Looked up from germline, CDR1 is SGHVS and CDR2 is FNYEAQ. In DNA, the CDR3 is TGTGCCAGCAGCTTAGTGACTAGCGGGGGGGCCACAGGTACGCAGTATTTT. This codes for CASSLVTSGGATGTQYF.

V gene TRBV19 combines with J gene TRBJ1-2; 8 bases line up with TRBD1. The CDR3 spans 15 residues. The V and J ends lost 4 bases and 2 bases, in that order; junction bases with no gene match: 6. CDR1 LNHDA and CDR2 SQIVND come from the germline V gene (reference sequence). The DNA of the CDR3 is TGTGCCAGTAGTACGGAGACAGGGGCGAACTATGGCTACACCTTC. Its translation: CASSTETGANYGYTF.

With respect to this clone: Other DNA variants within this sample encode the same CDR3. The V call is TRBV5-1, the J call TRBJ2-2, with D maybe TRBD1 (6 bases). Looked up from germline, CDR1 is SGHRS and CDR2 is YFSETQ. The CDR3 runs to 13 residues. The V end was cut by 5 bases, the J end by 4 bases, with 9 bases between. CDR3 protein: CASREGGTGELFF. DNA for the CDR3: TGCGCCAGCAGAGAAGGGGGCACCGGGGAGCTGTTTTTT.

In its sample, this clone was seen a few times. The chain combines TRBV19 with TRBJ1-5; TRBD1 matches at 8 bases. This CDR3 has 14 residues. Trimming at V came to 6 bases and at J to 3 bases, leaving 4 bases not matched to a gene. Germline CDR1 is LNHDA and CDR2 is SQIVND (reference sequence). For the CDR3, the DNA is TGTGCCAGTAGAGGGACAGGTAACAATCAGCCCCAGCATTTT. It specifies CASRGTGNNQPQHF.

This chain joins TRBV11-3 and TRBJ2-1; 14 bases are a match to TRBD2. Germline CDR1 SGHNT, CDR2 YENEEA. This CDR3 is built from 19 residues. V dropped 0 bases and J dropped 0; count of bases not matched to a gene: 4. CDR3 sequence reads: CASSLDGLAGGGSYNEQFF. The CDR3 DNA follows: TGTGCCAGCAGCTTAGACGGACTAGCGGGAGGTGGCTCCTACAATGAGCAGTTCTTC.

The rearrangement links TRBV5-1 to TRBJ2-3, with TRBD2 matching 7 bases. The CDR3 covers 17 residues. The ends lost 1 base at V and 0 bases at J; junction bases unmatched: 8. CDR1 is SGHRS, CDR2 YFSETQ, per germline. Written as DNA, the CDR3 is TGCGCCAGCAGCTTGAGCGGGGTCCTAAGTAGCACAGATACGCAGTATTTT. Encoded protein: CASSLSGVLSSTDTQYF.

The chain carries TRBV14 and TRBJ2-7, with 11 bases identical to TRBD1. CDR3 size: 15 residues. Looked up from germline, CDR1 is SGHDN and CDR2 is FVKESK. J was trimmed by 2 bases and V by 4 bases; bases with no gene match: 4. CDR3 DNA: TGTGCCAGCAGCCGAAGGGACAGGGGGGCCTACGAGCAGTACTTC. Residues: CASSRRDRGAYEQYF. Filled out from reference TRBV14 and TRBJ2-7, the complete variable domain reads EAGVTQFPSHSVIEKGQTVTLRCDPISGHDNLYWYRRVMGKEIKFLLHFVKESKQDESGMPNNRFLAERTGGTYSTLKVQPAELEDSGVYFCASSRRDRGAYEQYFGPGTRLTVT.

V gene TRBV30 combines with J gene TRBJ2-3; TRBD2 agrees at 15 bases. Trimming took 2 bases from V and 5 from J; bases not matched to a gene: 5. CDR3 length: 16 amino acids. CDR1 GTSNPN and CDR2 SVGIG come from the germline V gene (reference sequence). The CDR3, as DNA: TGTGCCTGGAGTCCTGGACTAGCGGGAGGGAAAGATACGCAGTATTTT. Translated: CAWSPGLAGGKDTQYF.

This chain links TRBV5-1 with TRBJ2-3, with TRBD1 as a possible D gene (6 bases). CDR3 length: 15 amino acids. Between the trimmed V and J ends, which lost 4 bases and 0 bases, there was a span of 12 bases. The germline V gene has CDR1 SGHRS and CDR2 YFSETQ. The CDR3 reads CASSGGHASTDTQYF. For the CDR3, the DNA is TGCGCCAGCAGCGGGGGACACGCTAGCACAGATACGCAGTATTTT.

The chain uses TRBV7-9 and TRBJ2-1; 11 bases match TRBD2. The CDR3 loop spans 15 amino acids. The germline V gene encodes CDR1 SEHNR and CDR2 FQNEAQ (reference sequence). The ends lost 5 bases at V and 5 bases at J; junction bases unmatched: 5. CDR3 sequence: CASSTLTSGNNEQFF. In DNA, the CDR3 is TGTGCCAGCAGCACCCTGACTAGCGGGAACAATGAGCAGTTCTTC.

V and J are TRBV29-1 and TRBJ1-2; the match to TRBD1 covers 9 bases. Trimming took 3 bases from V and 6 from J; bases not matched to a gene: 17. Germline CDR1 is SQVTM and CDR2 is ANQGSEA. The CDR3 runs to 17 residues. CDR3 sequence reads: CSVDHLGTGPQDDGYTF. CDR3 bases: TGCAGCGTTGATCACCTCGGGACAGGGCCCCAAGACGATGGCTACACCTTC.

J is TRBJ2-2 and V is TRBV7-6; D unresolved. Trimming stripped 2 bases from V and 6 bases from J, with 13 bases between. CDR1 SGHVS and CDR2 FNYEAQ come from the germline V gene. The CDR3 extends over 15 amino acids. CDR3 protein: CASSLLARSSGELFF. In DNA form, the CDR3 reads TGTGCCAGCAGCTTACTTGCTCGGAGCTCCGGGGAGCTGTTTTTT.

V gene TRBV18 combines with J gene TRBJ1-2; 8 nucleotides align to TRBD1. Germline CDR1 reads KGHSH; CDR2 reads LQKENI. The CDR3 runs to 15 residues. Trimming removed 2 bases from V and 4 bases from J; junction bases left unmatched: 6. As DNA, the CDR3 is TGTGCCAGCTCACCAGGGACAGGCGACCTCTATGGCTACACCTTC. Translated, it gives CASSPGTGDLYGYTF. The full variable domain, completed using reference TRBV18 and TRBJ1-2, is NAGVMQNPRHLVRRRGQEARLRCSPMKGHSHVYWYRQLPEEGLKFMVYLQKENIIDESGMPKERFSAEFPKEGPSILRIQQVVRGDSAAYFCASSPGTGDLYGYTFGSGTRLTVV.

The CDR3 nucleotides are TGTGCCATCAGTGTCGGGGACCAAGAGACCCAGTACTTC. Protein product: CAISVGDQETQYF. The V call is TRBV10-3, the J call TRBJ2-5; D possibly corresponds to TRBD2 (5 bases). V was cut by 4 bases and J by 0 bases, with 6 bases left in between. The CDR3 covers 13 residues. Germline V lookup: CDR1 ENHRY, CDR2 SYGVKD.

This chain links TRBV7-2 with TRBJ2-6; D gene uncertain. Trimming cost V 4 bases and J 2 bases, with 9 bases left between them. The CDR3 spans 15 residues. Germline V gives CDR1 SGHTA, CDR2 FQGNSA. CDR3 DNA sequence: TGTGCCAGCAGCTACACAGCAGCTGGGGCCAACGTCCTGACTTTC. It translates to CASSYTAAGANVLTF.

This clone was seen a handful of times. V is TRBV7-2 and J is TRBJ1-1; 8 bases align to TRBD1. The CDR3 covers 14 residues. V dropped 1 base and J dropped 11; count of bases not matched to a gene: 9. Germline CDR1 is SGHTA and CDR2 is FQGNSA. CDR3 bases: TGTGCCAGCAGCTTAGACCAGGGGGCCATCTGGGCTTTCTTT. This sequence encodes CASSLDQGAIWAFF.

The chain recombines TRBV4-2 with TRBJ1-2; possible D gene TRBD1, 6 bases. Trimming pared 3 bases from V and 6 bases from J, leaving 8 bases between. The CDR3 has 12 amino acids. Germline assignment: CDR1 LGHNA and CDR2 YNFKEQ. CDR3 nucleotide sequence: TGTGCCAGCAGCCAGGGGGCGGATGGCTACACCTTC. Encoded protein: CASSQGADGYTF.

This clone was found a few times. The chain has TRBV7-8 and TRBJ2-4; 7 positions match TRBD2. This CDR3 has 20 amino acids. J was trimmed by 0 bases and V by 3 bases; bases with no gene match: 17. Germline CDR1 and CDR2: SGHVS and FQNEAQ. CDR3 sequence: CASSFSSLASRMLAKNIQYF. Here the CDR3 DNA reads TGTGCCAGCAGCTTTTCATCACTAGCGAGCCGGATGCTAGCCAAAAACATTCAGTACTTC.

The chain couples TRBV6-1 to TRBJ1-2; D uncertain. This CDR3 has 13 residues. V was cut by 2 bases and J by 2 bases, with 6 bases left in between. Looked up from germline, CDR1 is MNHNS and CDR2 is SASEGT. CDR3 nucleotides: TGTGCCAGCAGTGAAACCCTAAACTATGGCTACACCTTC. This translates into CASSETLNYGYTF.

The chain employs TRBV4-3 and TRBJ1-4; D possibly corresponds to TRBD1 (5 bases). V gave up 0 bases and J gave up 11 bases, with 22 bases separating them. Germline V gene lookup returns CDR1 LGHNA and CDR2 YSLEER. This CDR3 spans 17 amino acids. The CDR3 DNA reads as TGCGCCAGCAGCCAAGATAGTACCGACAGCTTAGGAGGGAAACTGTTTTTT. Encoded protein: CASSQDSTDSLGGKLFF.

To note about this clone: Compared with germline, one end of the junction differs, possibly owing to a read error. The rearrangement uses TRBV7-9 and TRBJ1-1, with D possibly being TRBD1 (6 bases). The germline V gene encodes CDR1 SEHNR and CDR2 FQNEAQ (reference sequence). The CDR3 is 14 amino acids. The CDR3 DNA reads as TGTTCCAGCAGCTTAGGGGGGGGGTCCACTGAAGCTTTCTTT. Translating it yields CSSSLGGGSTEAFF.

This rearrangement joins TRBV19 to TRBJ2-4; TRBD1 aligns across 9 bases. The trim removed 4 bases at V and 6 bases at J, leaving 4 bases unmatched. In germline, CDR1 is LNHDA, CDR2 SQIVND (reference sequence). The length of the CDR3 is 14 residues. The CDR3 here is CASSRDRALNIQYF. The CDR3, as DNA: TGTGCCAGTAGTAGGGACAGGGCCCTAAACATTCAGTACTTC.

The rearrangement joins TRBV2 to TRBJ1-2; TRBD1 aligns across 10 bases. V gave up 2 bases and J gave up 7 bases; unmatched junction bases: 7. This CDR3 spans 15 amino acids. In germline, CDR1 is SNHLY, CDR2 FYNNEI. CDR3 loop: CASSESRTGGFGYTF. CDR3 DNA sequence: TGTGCCAGCAGTGAATCTAGGACAGGGGGATTTGGCTACACCTTC. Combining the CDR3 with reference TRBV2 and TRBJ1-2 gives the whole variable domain EPEVTQTPSHQVTQMGQEVILRCVPISNHLYFYWYRQILGQKVEFLVSFYNNEISEKSEIFDDQFSVERPDGSNFTLKIRSTKLEDSAMYFCASSESRTGGFGYTFGSGTRLTVV.

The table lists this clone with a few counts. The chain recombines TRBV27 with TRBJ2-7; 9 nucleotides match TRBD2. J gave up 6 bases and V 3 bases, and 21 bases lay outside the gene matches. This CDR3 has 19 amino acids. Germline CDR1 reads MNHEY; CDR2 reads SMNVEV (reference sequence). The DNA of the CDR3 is TGTGCCAGCAGTTTTGGGCTAGCGGGAAGTCAACGGCCGGTTCGCGAGCAGTACTTC. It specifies CASSFGLAGSQRPVREQYF.